The sequence of this T cell receptor beta chain was determined in a study of shared clonotypes between healthy human individuals (dated by TCRdb to about 2020). As for the study more broadly: The cohort included three men and a couple of women between 18 and 49 years of age. Per donor, three plates each were used for CD4 naive and CD4 memory, two for CD8 naive, and one for CD8 memory. To estimate repertoire size and how much clonotypes are shared between individuals, the study performed deep sequencing of blood TCR repertoires from a few healthy adults. Different laboratories and diverse techniques were used to prepare libraries and sequence TCR repertoires, to increase sequencing depth and limit assay-specific biases. Per donor, leukapheresis produced somewhere between about 0.8 and 9.5 billion PBMCs. Points the paper makes about the study in general: Estimated clonotype richness was generally larger for naive than for memory subsets. Incomplete sequencing was indicated by rarefaction of sorted-subset datasets, despite the large sequencing depth. When a handful of donors were compared, the shared fraction of clonotypes was around 4.6% for naive CD4, about 4% for naive CD8, more than 2% for memory CD4, and roughly 0.43% for memory CD8. Higher generation probabilities were observed for clonotypes shared by all four sorted-subset donors than for non-shared clonotypes. Pairwise subsampling led to the expectation that sequencing depth would affect the degree of clonotype sharing among donors. Because the study included only a small number of donors, the genetic and exposure-history diversity represented was limited. Sampling was limited to blood, and TCR repertoires in tissue likely differ from TCR repertoires in blood.

Using the deep immunoSEQ assay, TCR CDR3 regions were amplified from genomic DNA by multiplex PCR. Extracted genomic DNA from each cell subset was distributed evenly across all wells of several immunoSEQ 96-well plates, and each plate was treated as a replicate. For sorted subsets, roughly 200 ng of genomic DNA, equivalent to 25,000 to 30,000 T cell genomes, went into each replicate PCR. The purified libraries were quantified using a Qubit 3.0 fluorometer, sized with a Bioanalyzer 2100, and then quantified again using the KAPA Library Quantification kit. Each immunoSEQ 96-well plate was sequenced on its own single-read 150-cycle Illumina NextSeq 550 flow cell. In the paper's pipeline: The immunoSEQ output contained only junctional sequences without quality scores, so filtering could not match that applied to full-length reads. Sequences were annotated with PyIR, a Python wrapper for IgBLAST v1.9, and V/J genes and CDR3 were assigned using IMGT germline references. Reads were filtered out if the reads had weak V/J assignments (E-value above 1e-6), no CDR3, stop codons, out-of-frame junctions, or ambiguous translated residues. V3J clonotypes were defined by identical inferred V gene, J gene, and CDR3 amino acid sequence. To compute the percentage overlap between repertoires, the number of shared unique clonotypes was divided by the size of the smaller repertoire. RTK rarefaction, the Chao1 estimator, and Recon v2.1 estimates of unobserved clonotypes were used to assess repertoire richness. Generation probabilities were computed with OLGA for all TCRbeta clonotypes obtained by the gDNA method from several donors. TCRdb's version of the immuneACCESS table is confined to in-frame rearrangements and falls short of the full clone set. An unresolved V gene accounts for under half of the shortfall where checked; the remainder is of unknown origin. The V and J calls and the clone size are those of that table, but D and trimming were determined from the DNA. Across this sample there are about 1,500,000 clones, with roughly 96% seen only once. Clones ranked in the top ten supply approximately 1.1% of the sample.

The donors were healthy, HIV-negative adults with no recently reported acute infections or vaccinations. Every donor was a Caucasian adult residing in Nashville, Tennessee, USA. CD4+ T cells were enriched through magnetic negative selection, after which naive cells were positively selected on CD45RA and the remaining negative fraction served as the memory subset. Blood was obtained by leukapheresis, after which PBMCs were separated by Ficoll-Histopaque density gradient centrifugation and cryopreserved in liquid nitrogen vapor phase. Purity and quantity of every magnetically sorted T cell population were checked by analytical flow cytometry. Each sorted fraction had its genomic DNA isolated and then quantified by UV absorbance on a Nanodrop 2000c. Taken from cysteine to phenylalanine, the CDR3 has 17 residues. The CDR3 DNA has 51 bases and is translated from base 1. After removal of 6 bases from V and 4 bases from J, the junction retains 10 bases not matched to a gene. As encoded in the germline V gene, CDR1 is SGHRS while CDR2 is YFSETQ.

With regard to this clone: The antigen it binds to is not known. Within one base of it there is no much larger clone, and no base qualities were kept.

The sample taken for sequencing was naive CD4+ T cells sorted from blood. In light of the paper, this sample's cell subset or site label describes: CD45RA+ positively selected. The sequence joins TRBV5-1 to TRBJ2-2, with TRBD2 matching 12 junction bases. The receptor comes from a young man in good health. The sequenced DNA is TGCGCCAGCAACTACCAACTAGCGGGAGGAAGCACCGGGGAGCTGTTTTTT. Its coded protein is CASNYQLAGGSTGELFF.